The sequence of this TCR beta chain was determined in a study of regulatory T cells in long-lasting Graves disease. Study-wide results and caveats: Since the sample size was small, accuracy may have been reduced.

Remarks on this clonotype: Its specificity is not known.

With iRepertoire HTBI primers and Arm-PCR of CDR3 regions, TCR beta libraries were built. Using its own MiXCR run on the multiplex PCR reads, TCRdb lists one record per CDR3 protein. The table includes 400,000 to 500,000 distinct CDR3 sequences, about a fifth detected once. Time point described: persistent/refractory GD, antithyroid drugs over 5 years with positive TRAb. With RNA extracted from PBMCs as input, the TCR library was made. The specimen was peripheral blood mononuclear cells (PBMCs), collected when the disease was refractory, from a patient treated with antithyroid drugs. The TCR comes from a female donor with Graves disease.

CDR3 residues: CASSPGRLFSEAFF. CDR3 DNA: TGTGCCAGCAGCCCGGGACGTCTTTTTTCTGAAGCTTTCTTT. The chain employs TRBV28 and TRBJ1-1, with a tentative D call TRBD1 (5 bases). V was shortened by 6 bases and J by 6 bases, with 17 bases between the two germline ends. Germline V gene data show CDR1 as MDHEN and CDR2 as SYDVKM. The CDR3 extends over 14 amino acids.